Below, 14 T cell receptor beta chains from the same sample are listed, as sequenced in a study of blood T cell repertoires in COVID-19. Repertoires were generated with immunoSEQ multiplex PCR, while TCRdb's copy carries only in-frame clones and drops some. The repertoire consists of 25,000 to 30,000 clones, with roughly 89% occurring once and the leading ten covering under 55%. What was sequenced was peripheral blood. The receptor set was obtained from a human donor with acute or convalescent COVID-19. The donor label of this sample is uncertain.

The count of this clone is one. The chain employs TRBV2 and TRBJ2-7; TRBD1 aligns across 10 bases. The CDR3 is 14 amino acids. Per germline, CDR1 SNHLY and CDR2 FYNNEI. V lost 6 bases, J lost 2 bases, and 4 bases stayed unmatched. CDR3 sequence (DNA): TGTGCCAGCAGGGGACAGGGGACCACCTACGAGCAGTACTTC. This translates into CASRGQGTTYEQYF.

V usage is TRBV5-4 and J usage is TRBJ2-1; 8 nucleotides line up with TRBD2. Germline lookup yields CDR1 SGHNT and CDR2 YYREEE (reference sequence). With V trimmed by 4 bases and J by 3 bases, 3 bases remained unmatched. This CDR3 is built from 14 residues. Written as DNA, the CDR3 is TGTGCCAGCAGCCGGGGGGGCAGCTACAATGAGCAGTTCTTC. This encodes CASSRGGSYNEQFF.

The chain carries TRBV9 and TRBJ2-3; 10 bases fit TRBD1. V shed 1 base and J 3 bases; nucleotides not matched to a gene: 2. The CDR3 runs to 15 residues. The germline V gene has CDR1 SGDLS and CDR2 YYNGEE. The CDR3 loop reads CASSVKGQGTDTQYF. The CDR3 nucleotides are TGTGCCAGCAGCGTAAAGGGACAGGGGACAGATACGCAGTATTTT.

The rearrangement uses TRBV6-1 and TRBJ2-2; possible D gene TRBD1, 6 bases. CDR1 is MNHNS, CDR2 SASEGT, per germline. The V end lost 2 bases, the J end lost 1 base, and 11 bases lay between the germline ends. The CDR3 is 16 amino acids. CDR3 DNA: TGTGCCAGCAGTGAATCTCTGACAGGGAACACCGGGGAGCTGTTTTTT. Translated: CASSESLTGNTGELFF.

The chain carries TRBV5-5 and TRBJ1-3; D unresolved. V was shortened by 0 bases and J by 3 bases, with 10 bases between the two germline ends. Germline CDR1 and CDR2: SGHKS and YYEKEE (reference sequence). This CDR3 is 15 amino acids long. CDR3 nucleotide sequence: TGTGCCAGCAGCTTGGGGTCGGGTGGTGGAAACACCATATATTTT. Protein: CASSLGSGGGNTIYF.

This clone appeared a few times. The chain uses TRBV5-1 and TRBJ2-1, with TRBD2 identical over 9 bases. Looked up from germline, CDR1 is SGHRS and CDR2 is YFSETQ. This CDR3 contains 15 residues. V lost 0 bases to trimming and J lost 5 bases; unmatched junction nucleotides: 3. Here the CDR3 reads CASSLASGTNNEQFF. Written as DNA, the CDR3 is TGCGCCAGCAGCTTGGCTAGCGGGACGAACAATGAGCAGTTCTTC.

The chain has TRBV30 and TRBJ1-5; D unclear. Germline V gives CDR1 GTSNPN, CDR2 SVGIG (reference sequence). V dropped 2 bases and J dropped 5 bases, with 10 bases sitting between them. This CDR3 has 13 residues. DNA of the CDR3: TGTGCCTGGAGTTTTAACAGAGATCAGCCCCAGCATTTT. Translated: CAWSFNRDQPQHF.

V gene TRBV4-1 combines with J gene TRBJ2-1; 13 positions match TRBD2. This CDR3 comprises 17 residues. The junction had 6 bases not matched to a gene; V was cut back by 0 bases and J by 7 bases. CDR1 and CDR2 (germline): MGHRA, YSYEKL. The CDR3 DNA reads as TGCGCCAGCAGCCAAGAGCCGGGACTAGCGGGGACTAATGAGCAGTTCTTC. This gives the protein CASSQEPGLAGTNEQFF.

V and J are TRBV5-1 and TRBJ2-1; D not resolved. V lost 4 bases to trimming and J lost 3 bases, with 5 bases between them. This CDR3 is 12 amino acids long. CDR1 is SGHRS, CDR2 YFSETQ, per germline. The CDR3 sequence: CASSLDYNEQFF. The CDR3 DNA reads TGCGCCAGCAGCCTAGACTACAATGAGCAGTTCTTC.

V is TRBV9 and J is TRBJ2-7; possibly TRBD2 for D (6 bases). This CDR3 has 13 amino acids. The germline V gene has CDR1 SGDLS and CDR2 YYNGEE. Between the trimmed V and J ends, which lost 7 bases and 2 bases, there was a span of 13 bases. The CDR3 reads CASGRGSTYEQYF. The CDR3 DNA sequence: TGTGCCAGCGGTCGGGGGAGCACCTACGAGCAGTACTTC.

The chain uses TRBV6-5 and TRBJ2-5; perhaps TRBD1 as D (5 bases). Per the germline V gene, CDR1 is MNHEY and CDR2 is SVGAGI. Trimming took 6 bases from V and 5 from J, leaving 19 bases between them. The CDR3 is made up of 15 amino acids. The CDR3 is CASRRRVVVSETQYF. For the CDR3, the DNA is TGTGCCAGCAGACGCAGGGTAGTTGTTTCGGAGACCCAGTACTTC.

The chain has TRBV5-1 and TRBJ1-2; no reliable D call. CDR1 SGHRS and CDR2 YFSETQ come from the germline V gene. This CDR3 contains 16 residues. V was clipped by 6 bases and J by 2 bases, with 20 bases between them. The CDR3 loop is CASTPAGFSTNYGYTF. The CDR3 nucleotides read TGCGCCAGCACCCCCGCGGGGTTCTCGACGAACTATGGCTACACCTTC.

This chain uses TRBV18 with TRBJ2-2, with D unclear. The CDR3 has 13 residues. The ends were cut back, 5 bases at V and 10 bases at J, with 14 bases in the middle. CDR1 is KGHSH, CDR2 LQKENI, per germline. The CDR3 spells CASSKDQSEELFF. CDR3 coding DNA: TGTGCCAGCTCAAAGGATCAGAGCGAGGAGCTGTTTTTT.

The J gene is TRBJ2-7, the V gene TRBV3-1 (or the pseudogene TRBV3-2); tentative D call: TRBD2 (7 bases). Trimming took off 3 bases at V and 6 bases at J, with 18 bases between the two ends. The germline V gene has CDR1 LGHDT and CDR2 YNNKEL (reference sequence). The CDR3 contains 15 residues. The CDR3 here is CASSHAGGQGREQYF. The CDR3 nucleotides are TGTGCCAGCAGCCATGCCGGGGGGCAGGGACGCGAGCAGTACTTC.